The 15 T cell receptor beta chains presented below share a single source sample, sequenced in a study of T-cell reconstitution after alpha-beta-depleted transplantation in children. Unique molecular identifiers were used to barcode this TCRbeta library. TCRdb re-called the PCR reads with MiXCR, one entry per CDR3 protein. The sample lists about 500,000 distinct CDR3 sequences, 32% occurring once. The sequenced sample was PBMCs from the stem cell graft donor, obtained from the stem cell graft. Receptors originate from a human donor who donated a stem cell graft to a child with aplastic anemia.

Here the CDR3 DNA reads TGTGCCAGTAGTACCCGGATGCGGGAGACCCAGTACTTC. It specifies CASSTRMRETQYF. The chain joins TRBV19 to TRBJ2-5, with D hard to call. The V end lost 4 bases, the J end lost 5 bases, and 11 bases lay between the germline ends. The germline CDR1 and CDR2 sequences are LNHDA and SQIVND (reference sequence). The CDR3 runs to 13 residues.

This clonotype was observed a few times. The chain couples TRBV10-3 to TRBJ2-7; D is unclear. The CDR3 covers 12 residues. The germline V gene encodes CDR1 ENHRY and CDR2 SYGVKD. V was trimmed by 0 bases and J by 3 bases, leaving 3 bases between them. The CDR3 is CAISESIYEQYF. DNA of the CDR3: TGTGCCATCAGTGAGTCAATCTACGAGCAGTACTTC.

This clonotype came up a few times. The genes are TRBV10-3 and TRBJ1-1; 7 bases map to TRBD1. This CDR3 contains 11 residues. Germline V gene lookup returns CDR1 ENHRY and CDR2 SYGVKD. The junction had 2 bases not matched to a gene; V was cut back by 6 bases and J by 7 bases. The CDR3 DNA reads as TGTGCCATCAGCCGGGACAGTGAAGCTTTCTTT. This gives the protein CAISRDSEAFF.

The J gene is TRBJ2-1, the V gene TRBV18; D not certain. The CDR3 loop spans 15 amino acids. Trimming removed 5 bases at V and 1 base at J, with 12 bases between. Germline CDR1 reads KGHSH; CDR2 reads LQKENI. CDR3 amino acids: CASSAMDGSYNEQFF. In DNA form, the CDR3 reads TGTGCCAGCTCAGCAATGGACGGGTCCTACAATGAGCAGTTCTTC.

This chain links TRBV5-8 with TRBJ1-1; 7 nucleotides match TRBD1. Germline values: CDR1 SGHTS, CDR2 YDEGEE. This CDR3 is 17 amino acids long. The J segment lost 6 bases and the V segment lost 0 bases, leaving 14 bases of the junction unmatched. CDR3 residues: CASSLDRQGARHAEAFF. CDR3 coding DNA: TGTGCCAGCAGCTTGGACCGACAGGGAGCCCGCCACGCTGAAGCTTTCTTT.

This chain joins TRBV12-3 or TRBV12-4 and TRBJ2-1; 11 bases fit TRBD2. The CDR3 contains 18 residues. Trimming at V came to 6 bases and at J to 9 bases, leaving 19 bases not matched to a gene. This CDR3 is CASRYNAGQLAGVSEQFF. The CDR3 bases are TGTGCCAGCAGATATAACGCGGGGCAACTAGCGGGAGTAAGTGAGCAGTTCTTC.

V usage is TRBV29-1 and J usage is TRBJ2-2, with D possibly matching TRBD1 (6 bases). The germline V and J ends were trimmed by 1 base and 2 bases, with 11 bases remaining between them. The CDR3 has 15 residues. Germline V gene sequence: CDR1 SQVTM, CDR2 ANQGSEA. In DNA form, the CDR3 reads TGCAGCGTTGAAGTTACCGGGACAAACACCGGGGAGCTGTTTTTT. As protein: CSVEVTGTNTGELFF.

The chain employs TRBV5-4 and TRBJ2-5; TRBD1 or TRBD2 may be the D gene (5 bases each). The CDR3 spans 16 residues. Deletions cut 4 bases from V and 4 bases from J, with 20 bases between. Germline V gene lookup returns CDR1 SGHNT and CDR2 YYREEE (reference sequence). In DNA form, the CDR3 reads TGTGCCAGCAGCCCTTCGGGGCAGGGCCTAGCAGAGACCCAGTACTTC. This gives the protein CASSPSGQGLAETQYF.

This sequence joins TRBV2 and TRBJ2-7; tentatively, D is TRBD1 or TRBD2 (5 bases each). Germline CDR1 reads SNHLY; CDR2 reads FYNNEI. This CDR3 has 13 amino acids. The CDR3 loop is CYSRTSGLDEQYF. In DNA, the CDR3 is TGTTACTCTAGGACCTCGGGGCTGGACGAGCAGTACTTC.

This clonotype was observed a few times. The rearrangement uses TRBV6-1 and TRBJ2-3; the match to TRBD2 covers 9 bases. V was clipped by 2 bases and J by 2 bases; unmatched bases: 5. Germline loops: CDR1 MNHNS, CDR2 SASEGT. The CDR3 runs 16 residues. CDR3 nucleotide sequence: TGTGCCAGCAGTGAACCGGCTAGCGGGACCACAGATACGCAGTATTTT. Its protein product is CASSEPASGTTDTQYF.

The chain links TRBV9 to TRBJ2-3, with D uncertain. CDR3 size: 15 residues. Looked up from germline, CDR1 is SGDLS and CDR2 is YYNGEE. Trimming took 3 bases from V and 4 from J, leaving 15 bases between them. The CDR3 nucleotides are TGTGCCAGCAGCGCCCACCAGAAGGGTGCAGATACGCAGTATTTT. Translation gives CASSAHQKGADTQYF.

This chain links TRBV20-1 with TRBJ2-1; 10 bases map to TRBD2. The junction had 1 base not matched to a gene; V was cut back by 5 bases and J by 6 bases. Germline assignment: CDR1 DFQATT and CDR2 SNEGSKA (reference sequence). The CDR3 extends over 12 amino acids. As DNA, the CDR3 is TGCAGTGCTTCTAGCGGGAGCAATGAGCAGTTCTTC. Amino acid sequence: CSASSGSNEQFF.

The sample holds a few counts of this clonotype. V gene TRBV20-1 combines with J gene TRBJ2-5; 7 bases match TRBD1. CDR3 size: 13 residues. In germline, CDR1 is DFQATT, CDR2 SNEGSKA (reference sequence). V shed 0 bases, J shed 3 bases, and the junction held 1 base outside the gene matches. Here the CDR3 reads CSAREGQKETQYF. The CDR3 bases are TGCAGTGCTAGAGAGGGACAGAAAGAGACCCAGTACTTC.

The rearrangement joins TRBV5-5 to TRBJ2-7; a weak D match, TRBD1 (5 bases). V was clipped by 0 bases and J by 1 base, with 8 bases between them. There are 14 residues in the CDR3. Germline V CDR1 and CDR2: SGHKS, YYEKEE (reference sequence). The DNA of the CDR3 is TGTGCCAGCAGCTTGGTCGCAGGGTCCTACGAGCAGTACGTC. Protein product: CASSLVAGSYEQYV.

The genes are TRBV2 and TRBJ2-2, with no clear D. CDR1 SNHLY and CDR2 FYNNEI come from the germline V gene. Trimming left V 8 bases short and J 0 bases short, with 10 bases between. CDR3 length: 14 amino acids. The CDR3 region has the DNA TGTGCCAGCCTTAGACACCCGAACACCGGGGAGCTGTTTTTT. The encoded protein is CASLRHPNTGELFF.